This T cell receptor beta chain was recovered during a study of glioma-infiltrating T cells. Broader study findings: CDR3 overlap between tissue and blood was very small. Non-neoplastic patients had below-expected tissue-blood divergence, while all gliomas exceeded expectation.

Amplification of TCR alpha and beta CDR3 regions from RNA used iRepertoire nested multiplex PCR. TCRdb analysed the multiplex PCR reads with MiXCR anew, one entry per CDR3 protein. This table has around 350,000 distinct CDR3 sequences, approximately 42% appearing once. Regarding this clonotype: Its antigen is not identified.

CDR1 is LNHDA and CDR2 is SQIVND in the germline V gene (reference sequence). Trimming cost V 5 bases and J 7 bases; bases outside gene matches: 12. This CDR3 contains 15 residues. This receptor was obtained from a human donor with low-grade glioma or glioblastoma, undergoing nonglioma brain surgery, or in good health (not recorded which). The chain links TRBV19 to TRBJ1-1; 8 bases map to TRBD1. The sample comprised glioma tissue, nonneoplastic brain tissue, or PBMCs (not recorded which). Here the CDR3 DNA reads TGTGCCAGTAGTCCCAACCCCAGGGGGCAGGTTGAAGCTTTCTTT. It yields the protein CASSPNPRGQVEAFF.